Detailed here is one T cell receptor beta chain. Its specificity is not known. CDR3 length: 14 residues. Germline V gene lookup returns CDR1 PRHDT and CDR2 FYEKMQ (reference sequence). The V and J ends lost 4 bases and 6 bases respectively, with 14 bases between them. Measured with immunoSEQ multiplex PCR; TCRdb has only the in-frame clones, and not every one. The table has around 100,000 clones, around 82% seen once; the top ten hold about 9.4%. The sample belongs to a study of T cell responses to AZD1222 COVID-19 vaccine. Points from the study as a whole: Seropositive at baseline were only a handful of AZD1222 recipients. Repertoires were obtained only post-peak T cell response.

This chain joins TRBV13 and TRBJ2-3, with D perhaps matching TRBD1 (6 bases). The sequence was collected from an adult in good health. The sequencing used peripheral blood, collected on day 0 of AZD1222 vaccination. CDR3 sequence reads: CASSSTTGRDTQYF. In DNA, the CDR3 is TGTGCCAGCAGCTCGACGACAGGTCGTGATACGCAGTATTTT. The full variable domain, completed using reference TRBV13 and TRBJ2-3, is AAGVIQSPRHLIKEKRETATLKCYPIPRHDTVYWYQQGPGQDPQFLISFYEKMQSDKGSIPDRFSAQQFSDYHSELNMSSLELGDSALYFCASSSTTGRDTQYFGPGTRLTVL.